Each of the 10 T cell receptor beta chains below was sequenced from the same sample in a study of breast tumors, draining lymph nodes, adjacent tissues. Axillary draining lymph nodes of breast cancer patients supplied the node samples. TCRdb ran MiXCR on the multiplex PCR reads and lists one entry per CDR3 protein. The sample comprises about 200,000 distinct CDR3 sequences, under 35% of which are singletons, and approximately 4% rests with the top ten. Sequencing was done on a sample of axillary lymph node tissue. All receptors come from a female donor with breast cancer. Some clones in this sample may be carry-over from other donors' samples.

A word on this clonotype: This may arise from a read error, as a much more abundant clone is one base away. Likely a read error: the CDR3 ends without its conserved phenylalanine or tryptophan. This chain uses TRBV7-9 with TRBJ2-7; D may correspond to TRBD1 or TRBD2 (6 bases each). Germline values: CDR1 SEHNR, CDR2 FQNEAQ (reference sequence). There are 14 residues in the CDR3. Trimming took off 2 bases at V and 3 bases at J, with 11 bases between the two ends. CDR3 amino acids: CASSLLQGGYEQYL. The CDR3 region has the DNA TGTGCCAGCAGCTTACTACAGGGAGGCTACGAGCAGTACCTC.

This clonotype has a handful of counts. V and J are TRBV18 and TRBJ2-7; the match to TRBD2 covers 14 bases. V lost 7 bases and J lost 7; bases outside the gene matches: 9. CDR3 length equals 15 residues. CDR1 KGHSH and CDR2 LQKENI come from the germline V gene. DNA of the CDR3: TGTGCCAGCTGCCCCGGGACTAGCGGGAGTGGTGAGCAGTACTTC. Translating it yields CASCPGTSGSGEQYF.

The table lists this clonotype with many counts. CDR3 residues: CATSDPGQGVRGETQYF. The CDR3 DNA reads as TGTGCCACCAGTGACCCGGGACAGGGGGTCCGCGGGGAGACCCAGTACTTC. The chain carries TRBV24-1 and TRBJ2-5; 11 bases match TRBD1. The CDR3 is 17 amino acids. CDR1 and CDR2 (germline): KGHDR, SFDVKD. V lost 4 bases, J lost 5 bases, and 11 bases stayed unmatched.

The rearrangement joins TRBV28 to TRBJ2-2; no clear D gene. Trimming took off 0 bases at V and 6 bases at J, with 2 bases between the two ends. Germline loops: CDR1 MDHEN, CDR2 SYDVKM. The CDR3 runs 12 residues. CDR3 amino acids: CASSLWAGELFF. The CDR3 DNA is TGTGCCAGCAGTTTATGGGCCGGGGAGCTGTTTTTT.

This clonotype was observed at least ten times. The V gene is TRBV20-1, the J gene TRBJ1-4; no clear D gene. V lost 2 bases and J 5 bases, leaving 9 bases between the germline ends. The CDR3 is 13 residues long. CDR1 DFQATT and CDR2 SNEGSKA come from the germline V gene (reference sequence). The chain's CDR3 is CSARYSANEKLFF. CDR3 bases: TGCAGTGCTAGATACAGTGCCAATGAAAAACTGTTTTTT.

The chain carries TRBV6-6 and TRBJ2-1, with 11 bases aligning to TRBD2. This CDR3 region has 15 residues. Germline loops: CDR1 MNHNY, CDR2 SVGAGI (reference sequence). Unmatched junction bases numbered 8, after V lost 6 bases and J lost 7 bases. CDR3 bases: TGTGCCAGCAGCACCGGGACTAGCGGAAAGAATGAGCAGTTCTTC. Amino acid sequence: CASSTGTSGKNEQFF.

This clonotype was seen ten or more times. The V and J genes are TRBV14 and TRBJ2-1; D call uncertain. Looked up from germline, CDR1 is SGHDN and CDR2 is FVKESK. The CDR3 loop spans 15 amino acids. Trimming stripped 1 base from V and 9 bases from J, with 16 bases between. The CDR3 loop is CASSQVTSRHVEQFF. CDR3 nucleotide sequence: TGTGCCAGCAGCCAAGTGACTTCCCGGCACGTTGAGCAGTTCTTC.

The chain carries TRBV15 and TRBJ1-5; D unresolved. Trimming removed 1 base from V and 3 bases from J, with 7 bases in between. This CDR3 contains 14 residues. Germline assignment: CDR1 LNHNV and CDR2 YYDKDF (reference sequence). CDR3 sequence: CATSRGSNNQPQHF. The CDR3 nucleotides are TGTGCCACCAGCAGAGGCAGCAACAATCAGCCCCAGCATTTT.

Note on this clonotype: A read error may account for a junction end that differs from germline. The chain combines TRBV7-9 with TRBJ2-3; tentative D call: TRBD1 (6 bases). This CDR3 has 14 amino acids. From germline, CDR1 is SEHNR and CDR2 FQNEAQ (reference sequence). The CDR3 DNA reads TGTGCCAGCAGCCCAGGCGCTGGACAGTATACGGAGTATTTT. Protein: CASSPGAGQYTEYF. The full variable domain, completed using reference TRBV7-9 and TRBJ2-3, is DTGVSQNPRHKITKRGQNVTFRCDPISEHNRLYWYRQTLGQGPEFLTYFQNEAQLEKSRLLSDRFSAERPKGSFSTLEIQRTEQGDSAMYLCASSPGAGQYTEYFGPGTRLTVL.

With respect to this clonotype: A much bigger clone sits one base away, suggesting this may be a read error. The chain uses TRBV3-1 and TRBJ2-5; 8 nucleotides line up with TRBD2. The germline gives CDR1 LGHDT, CDR2 YNNKEL (reference sequence). The V and J ends lost 1 base and 9 bases, in that order; junction bases with no gene match: 10. The CDR3 is 15 residues long. The CDR3 sequence is CASSQVRGRREAQYF. The CDR3 DNA is TGTGCCAGCAGCCAAGTACGCGGGAGGAGGGAGGCCCAGTACTTC.